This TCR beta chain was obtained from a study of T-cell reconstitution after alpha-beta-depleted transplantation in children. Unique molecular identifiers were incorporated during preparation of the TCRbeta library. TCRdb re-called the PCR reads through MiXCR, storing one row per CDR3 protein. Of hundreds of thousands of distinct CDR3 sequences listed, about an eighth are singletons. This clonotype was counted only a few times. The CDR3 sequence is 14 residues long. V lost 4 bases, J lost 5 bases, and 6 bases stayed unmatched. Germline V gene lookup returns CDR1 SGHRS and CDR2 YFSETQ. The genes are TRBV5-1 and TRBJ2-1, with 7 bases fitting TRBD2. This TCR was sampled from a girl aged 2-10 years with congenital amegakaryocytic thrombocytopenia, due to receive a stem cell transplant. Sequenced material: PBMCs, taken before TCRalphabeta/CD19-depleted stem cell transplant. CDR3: CASSPGDYHNEQFF. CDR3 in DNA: TGCGCCAGCAGCCCGGGGGACTACCACAATGAGCAGTTCTTC. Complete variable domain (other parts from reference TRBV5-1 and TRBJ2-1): KAGVTQTPRYLIKTRGQQVTLSCSPISGHRSVSWYQQTPGQGLQFLFEYFSETQRNKGNFPGRFSGRQFSNSRSEMNVSTLELGDSALYLCASSPGDYHNEQFFGPGTRLTVL.